This T cell receptor beta chain appears in the sequencing data of a study of shared clonotypes between healthy human individuals (dated by TCRdb to 2019 to 2021). Regarding the complete study: The cohort included three men and a couple of women between 18 and 49 years of age. The study deeply sequenced blood TCR repertoires of about 5 healthy adults to estimate repertoire size and the extent of clonotype sharing between individuals. Per donor, leukapheresis produced somewhere between about 0.94 and 9 billion PBMCs. Libraries were prepared and TCR repertoires were sequenced by different laboratories using diverse techniques, in order to increase sequencing depth and limit assay-specific biases.

As to this clone: The antigen it binds to is not known. No base quality information exists; no much larger clone differs at one position.

Study-wide findings and limitations: Pairwise subsampling led to the expectation that sequencing depth would affect the degree of clonotype sharing among donors. Because the study included only a small number of donors, the genetic and exposure-history diversity represented was limited. Sampling was restricted to blood, and TCR repertoires in tissue are likely to differ from TCR repertoires in blood.

The donors were healthy, HIV-negative adults who had no recently reported acute infections or vaccinations. Only Caucasian adults living in Nashville, Tennessee, USA were represented among the donors. For unsorted samples, 96 million or so PBMCs were counted, and genomic DNA was extracted using the QIAamp DNA Blood Mini kit. After blood collection by leukapheresis, PBMCs were isolated using Ficoll-Histopaque density gradient centrifugation and then cryopreserved in the vapor phase of liquid nitrogen. Using the deep immunoSEQ assay, multiplex PCR amplified TCR CDR3 regions from genomic DNA. For each cell subset, the extracted genomic DNA was distributed evenly across all wells of several immunoSEQ 96-well plates, and each plate served as one replicate. For unsorted PBMC, around 300 ng of genomic DNA, equivalent to about 30,000 T cell genomes, went into each replicate PCR. Ten immunoSEQ deep assay plates were used to sequence unsorted PBMC genomic DNA. Purified libraries were measured with a Qubit 3.0 fluorometer, size-checked on a Bioanalyzer 2100, and measured again with the KAPA Library Quantification kit. Every immunoSEQ 96-well plate was sequenced on a separate single-read 150-cycle Illumina NextSeq 550 flow cell. Regarding the original processing steps: Because the immunoSEQ output held only junctional sequences and lacked quality scores, the filtering could not match the filtering applied to full-length reads. Sequences were annotated with PyIR, a Python wrapper for IgBLAST v1.9, and V/J genes and CDR3 were assigned using IMGT germline references. Reads were filtered out if the reads had weak V/J assignments (E-value above 1e-6), no CDR3, stop codons, out-of-frame junctions, or ambiguous translated residues. V3J clonotypes were defined by identical inferred V gene, J gene, and CDR3 amino acid sequence. Percentage overlap between repertoires was computed as shared unique clonotypes divided by the size of the smaller repertoire. Richness of each repertoire was evaluated using RTK rarefaction, the Chao1 estimator, and Recon v2.1 estimates of unobserved clonotypes. Drawn from immuneACCESS, this table holds only the in-frame rearrangements with V and J called that TCRdb kept. Clones are partly lost; checked studies trace under half to an unresolved V gene and leave the rest unexplained. The DNA gave D and trimming, while V, J and clone size come from that table. For this sample the table gives hundreds of thousands of clones, of which around 78% were detected only once. The ten largest clones represent about 11% of the sample.

Trimming at the junction amounts to 6 bases on V and 2 bases on J, and the germline ends lie 10 bases apart. Spanning cysteine to phenylalanine, the CDR3 consists of 13 amino acids. The entry retains the CDR3 DNA only, 39 bases that are in frame from base 1. The CDR1 and CDR2 encoded by the germline V gene (reference sequence) are MNHEY and SMNVEV. Sequencing was carried out using PBMCs. This sequence originates from a woman aged 40-49 years in good health. Some clones in this sample may be carry-over from other donors' samples. This chain is built from TRBV27 and TRBJ1-1; TRBD1 could be the D gene, as 5 bases match. Here is the DNA: TGTGCCAGCAGGGGAGGACAAAACACTGAAGCTTTCTTT. The resulting protein is CASRGGQNTEAFF.